These T cell receptor beta chains were read from a single sample in a study of T-cell memory formation after mild COVID-19. TCRdb re-derived calls from the 5' RACE reads in MiXCR, one entry per CDR3 protein. The data contain approximately 480,000 distinct CDR3 sequences, 15% to 20% of them singletons. Sequences were obtained from PBMCs or a T cell subset sorted from them (not recorded which). The receptor source for this set is an adult woman who had mild COVID-19 (a few samples of this study predate the infection). Cell type and time point are not known. The CDR3 runs from the conserved cysteine through the conserved F or W. Each record gives: clone size, D gene, V gene, J gene, CDR3 protein, CDR3 DNA. A D gene is named only where the DNA matches it firmly. Clone sizes are given selectively: once, few, many, or a class where the clone is expanded.

clone_size: -
d_call: -
v_call: TRBV2
j_call: TRBJ2-1
cdr3_aa: CARGAEPYNEQFF
cdr3_nt: TGTGCCAGAGGGGCAGAACCCTACAATGAGCAGTTCTTC

clone_size: once
d_call: TRBD2
v_call: TRBV6-5
j_call: TRBJ2-2
cdr3_aa: CASTRTSGGGTGELFF
cdr3_nt: TGTGCCAGCACCCGGACTAGCGGGGGGGGGACCGGGGAGCTGTTTTTT

clone_size: -
d_call: -
v_call: TRBV5-4
j_call: TRBJ2-1
cdr3_aa: CASSVGAEQFF
cdr3_nt: TGTGCCAGCAGCGTTGGGGCTGAGCAGTTCTTC

clone_size: -
d_call: TRBD1
v_call: TRBV3-1
j_call: TRBJ2-7
cdr3_aa: CASSVGQGTGEQYF
cdr3_nt: TGTGCCAGCAGCGTAGGACAGGGGACTGGCGAGCAGTACTTC

clone_size: few
d_call: TRBD1
v_call: TRBV5-1
j_call: TRBJ2-1
cdr3_aa: CASSSGQGHYNEQFF
cdr3_nt: TGCGCCAGCAGCTCCGGACAGGGGCATTACAATGAGCAGTTCTTC

clone_size: -
d_call: -
v_call: TRBV20-1
j_call: TRBJ2-7
cdr3_aa: CSARDWKVTYEQYF
cdr3_nt: TGCAGTGCTAGAGACTGGAAGGTTACCTACGAGCAGTACTTC

clone_size: -
d_call: -
v_call: TRBV20-1
j_call: TRBJ2-1
cdr3_aa: CSASPREGVYLGSEQFF
cdr3_nt: TGCAGTGCTAGCCCGCGAGAGGGAGTCTATCTAGGCTCTGAGCAGTTCTTC

clone_size: -
d_call: -
v_call: TRBV9
j_call: TRBJ2-7
cdr3_aa: CASSVGLGYYEQYF
cdr3_nt: TGTGCCAGCAGCGTAGGATTGGGGTACTACGAGCAGTACTTC

clone_size: few
d_call: TRBD2
v_call: TRBV5-1
j_call: TRBJ2-1
cdr3_aa: CASSLDLRRGYEQFF
cdr3_nt: TGCGCCAGCAGCTTGGATTTACGGCGGGGGTATGAGCAGTTCTTC

clone_size: few
d_call: -
v_call: TRBV12-3/TRBV12-4
j_call: TRBJ2-3
cdr3_aa: CASSLRGQTDTQYF
cdr3_nt: TGTGCCAGCAGTTTACGGGGTCAGACAGATACGCAGTATTTT

clone_size: -
d_call: -
v_call: TRBV6-6
j_call: TRBJ2-4
cdr3_aa: CASSYDLGGRAKNIQYF
cdr3_nt: TGTGCCAGCAGTTACGACTTAGGCGGCCGAGCCAAAAACATTCAGTACTTC

clone_size: -
d_call: TRBD1
v_call: TRBV24-1
j_call: TRBJ1-1
cdr3_aa: CATSDRQGTEAFF
cdr3_nt: TGTGCCACCAGTGATAGACAGGGAACTGAAGCTTTCTTT

clone_size: -
d_call: -
v_call: TRBV7-3
j_call: TRBJ2-5
cdr3_aa: CASSRGKEETQYF
cdr3_nt: TGTGCCAGCAGCCGAGGGAAGGAAGAGACCCAGTACTTC

clone_size: -
d_call: -
v_call: TRBV27
j_call: TRBJ2-1
cdr3_aa: CASSYSRFNEQFF
cdr3_nt: TGTGCCAGCAGTTACAGTCGTTTCAATGAGCAGTTCTTC

clone_size: -
d_call: -
v_call: TRBV5-4
j_call: TRBJ2-1
cdr3_aa: CASTLTNNNEQFF
cdr3_nt: TGTGCCAGCACCCTGACCAATAACAATGAGCAGTTCTTC

clone_size: -
d_call: -
v_call: TRBV4-1
j_call: TRBJ2-3
cdr3_aa: CASSSLGALTDTQYF
cdr3_nt: TGCGCCAGCAGCTCCTTGGGGGCACTCACAGATACGCAGTATTTT

clone_size: -
d_call: -
v_call: TRBV3-1
j_call: TRBJ2-7
cdr3_aa: CASSLPGHSYEQYF
cdr3_nt: TGTGCCAGCAGCCTGCCGGGACACTCCTACGAGCAGTACTTC

clone_size: -
d_call: -
v_call: TRBV20-1
j_call: TRBJ1-1
cdr3_aa: CSAREGGGNTEAFF
cdr3_nt: TGCAGTGCTAGAGAGGGTGGCGGGAACACTGAAGCTTTCTTT

clone_size: -
d_call: -
v_call: TRBV18
j_call: TRBJ1-2
cdr3_aa: CASSPSDNRGYTF
cdr3_nt: TGTGCCAGCTCACCATCGGACAATCGTGGCTACACCTTC

clone_size: few
d_call: -
v_call: TRBV5-6
j_call: TRBJ1-1
cdr3_aa: CASSSSGKNTEAFF
cdr3_nt: TGTGCCAGCAGCTCTTCGGGTAAGAACACTGAAGCTTTCTTT

clone_size: -
d_call: TRBD2
v_call: TRBV15
j_call: TRBJ2-2
cdr3_aa: CATHRGGSSTGELFF
cdr3_nt: TGTGCCACCCACCGAGGCGGGAGTTCAACCGGGGAGCTGTTTTTT

clone_size: few
d_call: TRBD2
v_call: TRBV4-3
j_call: TRBJ2-3
cdr3_aa: CASSQTLLAGGPTHTDTQYF
cdr3_nt: TGCGCCAGCAGCCAAACCCTACTAGCGGGAGGGCCTACCCACACAGATACGCAGTATTTT

clone_size: few
d_call: -
v_call: TRBV5-4
j_call: TRBJ2-1
cdr3_aa: CASSVGPGKNEQFF
cdr3_nt: TGTGCCAGCAGCGTTGGACCAGGGAAGAATGAGCAGTTCTTC

clone_size: -
d_call: -
v_call: TRBV18
j_call: TRBJ2-5
cdr3_aa: CASSPTGEGETQYF
cdr3_nt: TGTGCCAGCTCACCGACAGGGGAGGGTGAGACCCAGTACTTC

clone_size: -
d_call: -
v_call: TRBV29-1
j_call: TRBJ1-5
cdr3_aa: CSVGSGNQPQHF
cdr3_nt: TGCAGCGTTGGGTCGGGGAATCAGCCCCAGCATTTT

clone_size: -
d_call: -
v_call: TRBV5-1
j_call: TRBJ1-1
cdr3_aa: CASSFSGTPNTEAFF
cdr3_nt: TGCGCCAGCAGCTTCTCCGGGACTCCGAACACTGAAGCTTTCTTT

clone_size: -
d_call: -
v_call: TRBV7-2
j_call: TRBJ2-1
cdr3_aa: CASSLEAARLFF
cdr3_nt: TGTGCCAGCAGCTTAGAGGCAGCGCGCCTGTTCTTC

clone_size: -
d_call: -
v_call: TRBV6-1
j_call: TRBJ1-5
cdr3_aa: CASSYGQLNQPQHF
cdr3_nt: TGTGCCAGCAGTTACGGACAGCTCAATCAGCCCCAGCATTTT

clone_size: -
d_call: -
v_call: TRBV7-6
j_call: TRBJ2-7
cdr3_aa: CASRDDREGSYEQYF
cdr3_nt: TGTGCCAGCAGAGATGACAGGGAGGGTTCCTACGAGCAGTACTTC

clone_size: few
d_call: TRBD1
v_call: TRBV7-2
j_call: TRBJ1-2
cdr3_aa: CASSLARDRGFGYTF
cdr3_nt: TGTGCCAGCAGCTTAGCCCGGGACAGGGGATTTGGCTACACCTTC

clone_size: -
d_call: -
v_call: TRBV12-3/TRBV12-4
j_call: TRBJ2-1
cdr3_aa: CASSLVRGRSYNEQFF
cdr3_nt: TGTGCCAGCAGTTTAGTACGCGGACGCTCTTACAATGAGCAGTTCTTC

clone_size: -
d_call: TRBD2
v_call: TRBV2
j_call: TRBJ2-2
cdr3_aa: CASSVATSGDPNTGELFF
cdr3_nt: TGTGCCAGCAGTGTCGCGACTAGCGGAGATCCGAACACCGGGGAGCTGTTTTTT

clone_size: few
d_call: -
v_call: TRBV10-3
j_call: TRBJ1-3
cdr3_aa: CAISEAGARSSSGNTIYF
cdr3_nt: TGTGCCATCAGTGAAGCGGGTGCAAGGTCGAGCTCTGGAAACACCATATATTTT

clone_size: -
d_call: -
v_call: TRBV5-1
j_call: TRBJ1-2
cdr3_aa: CASSERGNYGYTF
cdr3_nt: TGCGCCAGCAGCGAAAGGGGAAACTATGGCTACACCTTC

clone_size: few
d_call: -
v_call: TRBV12-3/TRBV12-4
j_call: TRBJ2-1
cdr3_aa: CASSPPGTEQFF
cdr3_nt: TGTGCCAGCAGCCCCCCCGGGACAGAGCAGTTCTTC

clone_size: -
d_call: TRBD2
v_call: TRBV20-1
j_call: TRBJ2-7
cdr3_aa: CSATSGILPYEQYF
cdr3_nt: TGCAGTGCGACTAGCGGGATCTTACCCTACGAGCAGTACTTC

clone_size: -
d_call: -
v_call: TRBV20-1
j_call: TRBJ1-1
cdr3_aa: CSVIQPGDTEAFF
cdr3_nt: TGCAGTGTCATCCAGCCAGGGGACACTGAAGCTTTCTTT

clone_size: few
d_call: -
v_call: TRBV12-3/TRBV12-4
j_call: TRBJ1-1
cdr3_aa: CASSPTTQNMNTEAFF
cdr3_nt: TGTGCCAGCAGCCCCACTACGCAAAACATGAACACTGAAGCTTTCTTT

clone_size: -
d_call: TRBD2
v_call: TRBV7-9
j_call: TRBJ2-1
cdr3_aa: CASSFGLAGTYNEQFF
cdr3_nt: TGTGCCAGCAGCTTCGGACTAGCGGGGACCTACAATGAGCAGTTCTTC

clone_size: -
d_call: -
v_call: TRBV5-6
j_call: TRBJ2-7
cdr3_aa: CASSSSGGGYEQYF
cdr3_nt: TGTGCCAGCAGCTCCTCTGGTGGGGGTTACGAGCAGTACTTC

clone_size: few
d_call: -
v_call: TRBV6-5
j_call: TRBJ2-1
cdr3_aa: CASSYSTRGNEQFF
cdr3_nt: TGTGCCAGCAGTTACTCGACCAGGGGCAATGAGCAGTTCTTC

clone_size: few
d_call: -
v_call: TRBV7-3
j_call: TRBJ2-2
cdr3_aa: CASSSGRERTGELFF
cdr3_nt: TGTGCCAGCAGCTCCGGCAGGGAGAGGACCGGGGAGCTGTTTTTT